One sample yielded the 12 T cell receptor beta chains listed below, sequenced in a study of CD8 T cells in Susac syndrome. An input of about 0.5 to 1 ug of RNA was subjected to reverse transcription using random hexamers. In TCRdb, the immunoSEQ multiplex PCR reads were re-called with MiXCR into one record per CDR3 protein. The sample lists some 150,000 distinct CDR3 sequences; over 85% were seen once. The sample was CD8+ T cells from PBMCs. All receptors derive from a human donor with multiple sclerosis.

The genes are TRBV29-1 and TRBJ2-1; TRBD1 or TRBD2 may be the D gene (5 bases each). The CDR3 covers 11 residues. V was pared by 3 bases and J by 6 bases, with 6 bases between. CDR1 is SQVTM and CDR2 is ANQGSEA in the germline V gene. This chain's CDR3 is CSVDGANEQFF. The CDR3 DNA sequence: TGCAGCGTTGACGGGGCCAATGAGCAGTTCTTC.

This rearrangement joins TRBV20-1 to TRBJ2-7; D remains unclear. V shed 4 bases and J shed 0 bases, with 13 bases lying between them. The germline gives CDR1 DFQATT, CDR2 SNEGSKA (reference sequence). The CDR3 loop spans 14 amino acids. CDR3: CSAKNWADSYEQYF. The CDR3, as DNA: TGCAGTGCTAAGAATTGGGCCGACTCCTACGAGCAGTACTTC.

The genes are TRBV27 and TRBJ2-1; the match to TRBD2 covers 11 bases. V lost 6 bases, J lost 4 bases, and 8 bases stayed unmatched. CDR1 and CDR2 (germline): MNHEY, SMNVEV (reference sequence). CDR3 length: 16 residues. The CDR3 loop is CASSAGVAGGYNEQFF. In DNA form, the CDR3 reads TGTGCCAGCAGCGCCGGGGTAGCGGGGGGGTACAATGAGCAGTTCTTC.

The V gene is TRBV29-1, the J gene TRBJ1-2, with TRBD1 identical over 8 bases. CDR3 length: 13 residues. CDR1 and CDR2 from the germline V gene are SQVTM and ANQGSEA. Losses at the gene ends were 6 bases for V and 4 bases for J; bases not matched to a gene: 7. CDR3 bases: TGCAGCGTGAGGGACAGGACCCTCTATGGCTACACCTTC. Its translation is CSVRDRTLYGYTF. Drawing the rest from reference TRBV29-1 and TRBJ1-2, the complete variable domain is SAVISQKPSRDICQRGTSLTIQCQVDSQVTMMFWYRQQPGQSLTLIATANQGSEATYESGFVIDKFPISRPNLTFSTLTVSNMSPEDSSIYLCSVRDRTLYGYTFGSGTRLTVV.

The chain joins TRBV29-1 to TRBJ1-2; possibly TRBD1 for D (5 bases). The germline CDR1 and CDR2 sequences are SQVTM and ANQGSEA. V shed 2 bases and J shed 2 bases, with 6 bases lying between them. This CDR3 spans 12 amino acids. CDR3 in amino acids: CSVEHRNYGYTF. The CDR3 DNA reads as TGCAGCGTTGAACACAGGAACTATGGCTACACCTTC. The complete variable domain, with remaining parts taken from reference TRBV29-1 and TRBJ1-2, reads SAVISQKPSRDICQRGTSLTIQCQVDSQVTMMFWYRQQPGQSLTLIATANQGSEATYESGFVIDKFPISRPNLTFSTLTVSNMSPEDSSIYLCSVEHRNYGYTFGSGTRLTVV.

The chain has TRBV30 and TRBJ2-1; the D gene is possibly TRBD2 (5 bases). Per germline, CDR1 GTSNPN and CDR2 SVGIG (reference sequence). The CDR3 covers 13 residues. V dropped 0 bases and J dropped 6 bases, with 9 bases sitting between them. The CDR3 DNA follows: TGTGCCTGGAGTGTACTAGGTTCCAATGAGCAGTTCTTC. This translates into CAWSVLGSNEQFF.

The chain couples TRBV28 to TRBJ2-7; perhaps TRBD1 as D (6 bases). Germline values: CDR1 MDHEN, CDR2 SYDVKM. Between the trimmed V and J ends, which lost 6 bases and 3 bases, there was a span of 18 bases. CDR3 length equals 15 residues. The chain's CDR3 is CASSISQGSGYEQYF. As DNA, the CDR3 is TGTGCCAGCAGCATATCACAGGGATCGGGCTACGAGCAGTACTTC.

V gene TRBV12-3 or TRBV12-4 combines with J gene TRBJ2-4; D might be TRBD1 (6 bases). The CDR3 totals 16 residues. V dropped 6 bases and J dropped 3 bases, with 18 bases sitting between them. The CDR3 region has the DNA TGTGCCAGCAGAACAGGGCAAGGGCTAGTCAAAAACATTCAGTACTTC. This encodes CASRTGQGLVKNIQYF.

The chain couples TRBV20-1 to TRBJ1-2, with a possible D match to TRBD1 (6 bases). From germline, CDR1 is DFQATT and CDR2 SNEGSKA (reference sequence). V lost 2 bases and J 6 bases, leaving 10 bases between the germline ends. The CDR3 runs 12 residues. The CDR3 sequence is CSARLRGHGYTF. Here the CDR3 DNA reads TGCAGTGCTAGACTCAGGGGCCATGGCTACACCTTC.

The V call is TRBV28, the J call TRBJ2-5; maybe TRBD1 (7 bases). Germline lookup yields CDR1 MDHEN and CDR2 SYDVKM. V lost 3 bases and J 0 bases, leaving 11 bases between the germline ends. The CDR3 runs 15 residues. CDR3 amino acids: CASSLEGAYQETQYF. The CDR3 DNA reads as TGTGCCAGCAGTTTGGAGGGGGCTTACCAAGAGACCCAGTACTTC.

In its sample, this clonotype was seen once. This chain joins TRBV9 and TRBJ2-1; D possibly uses TRBD1 or TRBD2 (6 bases each). The CDR3 is made up of 12 amino acids. V was clipped by 5 bases and J by 10 bases, with 13 bases between them. Germline V gene sequence: CDR1 SGDLS, CDR2 YYNGEE. The CDR3 DNA reads TGTGCCAGCAGTCTTACAGGGAGGGAGCAGTTCTTC. Its translation: CASSLTGREQFF.

The V call is TRBV29-1, the J call TRBJ1-2, with no clear D. The CDR3 extends over 11 amino acids. CDR1 is SQVTM, CDR2 ANQGSEA, per germline. V lost 1 base and J lost 8, with 8 bases in between. The CDR3 region is CSVEVRQGYTF. CDR3 bases: TGCAGCGTTGAAGTGCGACAAGGCTACACCTTC.